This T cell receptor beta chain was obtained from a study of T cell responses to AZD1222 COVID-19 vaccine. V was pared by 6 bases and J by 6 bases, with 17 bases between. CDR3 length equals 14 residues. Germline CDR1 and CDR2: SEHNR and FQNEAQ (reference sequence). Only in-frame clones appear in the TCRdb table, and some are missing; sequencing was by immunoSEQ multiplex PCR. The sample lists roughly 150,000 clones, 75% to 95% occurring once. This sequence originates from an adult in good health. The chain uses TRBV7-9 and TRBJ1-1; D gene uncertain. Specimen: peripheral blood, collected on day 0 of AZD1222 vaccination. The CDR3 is CASSSGEMPAEAFF. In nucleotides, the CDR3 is TGTGCCAGCAGTTCAGGCGAGATGCCCGCTGAAGCTTTCTTT.